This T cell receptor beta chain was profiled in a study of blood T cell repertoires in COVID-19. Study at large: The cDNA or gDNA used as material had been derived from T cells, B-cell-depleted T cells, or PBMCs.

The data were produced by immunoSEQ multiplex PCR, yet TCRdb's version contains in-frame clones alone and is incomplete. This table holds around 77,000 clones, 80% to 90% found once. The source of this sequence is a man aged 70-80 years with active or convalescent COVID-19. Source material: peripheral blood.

The CDR3 bases are TGTGCCAGCAGATACGGTAGCAATCAGCCCCAGCATTTT. Protein sequence: CASRYGSNQPQHF. This chain joins TRBV28 and TRBJ1-5, with unresolved D. The CDR3 runs 13 residues. Germline lookup yields CDR1 MDHEN and CDR2 SYDVKM. V dropped 6 bases and J dropped 0 bases, with 6 bases sitting between them.